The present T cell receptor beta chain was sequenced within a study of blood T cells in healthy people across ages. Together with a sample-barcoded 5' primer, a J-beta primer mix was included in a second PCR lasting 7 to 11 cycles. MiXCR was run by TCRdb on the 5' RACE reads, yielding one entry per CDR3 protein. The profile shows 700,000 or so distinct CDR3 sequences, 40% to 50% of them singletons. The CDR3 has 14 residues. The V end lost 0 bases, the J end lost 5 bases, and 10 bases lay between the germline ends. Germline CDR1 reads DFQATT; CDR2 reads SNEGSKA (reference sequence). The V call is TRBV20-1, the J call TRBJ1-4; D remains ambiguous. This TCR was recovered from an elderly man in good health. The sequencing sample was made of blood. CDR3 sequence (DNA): TGCAGTGCTAGAGATTCAGGAATCAATGAAAAACTGTTTTTT. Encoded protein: CSARDSGINEKLFF.